This T cell receptor (beta chain) was sequenced for a study of control samples from healthy donors and cancer patients. The CDR3 runs 15 residues. Per the germline V gene, CDR1 is MGHRA and CDR2 is YSYEKL. Trimming removed 0 bases from V and 4 bases from J, with 12 bases in between. Using immunoSEQ multiplex PCR, the repertoire was profiled, and TCRdb retains in-frame clones only, with some absent. There are about 180,000 clones in the sample; about 90% occur only once, and 1.1% to 1.5% lies in the top ten. The TCR was taken from a woman aged 45 to 65 in good health. The J gene is TRBJ1-2, the V gene TRBV4-1, with D perhaps TRBD1 (5 bases). The material sequenced was blood. In nucleotides, the CDR3 is TGCGCCAGCAGCCAAGATCCCGGGGGTGGCTATGGCTACACCTTC. Protein sequence: CASSQDPGGGYGYTF.